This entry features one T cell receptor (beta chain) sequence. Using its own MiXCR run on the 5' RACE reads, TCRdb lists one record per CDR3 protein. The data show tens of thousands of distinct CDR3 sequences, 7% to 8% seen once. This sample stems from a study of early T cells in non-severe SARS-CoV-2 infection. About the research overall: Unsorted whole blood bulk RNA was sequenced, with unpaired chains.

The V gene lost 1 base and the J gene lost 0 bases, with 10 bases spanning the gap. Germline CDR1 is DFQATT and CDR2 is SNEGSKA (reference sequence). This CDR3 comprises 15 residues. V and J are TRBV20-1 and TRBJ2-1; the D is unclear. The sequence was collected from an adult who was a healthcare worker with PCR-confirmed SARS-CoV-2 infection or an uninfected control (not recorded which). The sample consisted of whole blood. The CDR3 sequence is CSARAAASSYNEQFF. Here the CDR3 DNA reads TGCAGTGCTAGAGCGGCGGCCAGCTCCTACAATGAGCAGTTCTTC.